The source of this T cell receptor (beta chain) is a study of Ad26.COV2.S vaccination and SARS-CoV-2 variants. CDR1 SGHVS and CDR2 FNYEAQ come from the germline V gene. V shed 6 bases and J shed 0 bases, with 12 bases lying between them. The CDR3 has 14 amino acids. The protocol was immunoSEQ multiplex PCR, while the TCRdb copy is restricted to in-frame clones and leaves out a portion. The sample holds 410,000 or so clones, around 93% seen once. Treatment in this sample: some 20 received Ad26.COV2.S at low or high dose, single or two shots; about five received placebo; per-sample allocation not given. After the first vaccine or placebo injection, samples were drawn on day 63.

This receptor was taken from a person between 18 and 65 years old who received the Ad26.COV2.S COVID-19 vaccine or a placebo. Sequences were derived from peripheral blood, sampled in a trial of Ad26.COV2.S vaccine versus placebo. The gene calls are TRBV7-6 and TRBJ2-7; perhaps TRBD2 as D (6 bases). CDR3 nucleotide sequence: TGTGCCAGCAGGTCCGGGGGACTCTCCTACGAGCAGTACTTC. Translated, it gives CASRSGGLSYEQYF. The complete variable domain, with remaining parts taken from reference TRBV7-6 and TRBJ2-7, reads GAGVSQSPRYKVTKRGQDVALRCDPISGHVSLYWYRQALGQGPEFLTYFNYEAQQDKSGLPNDRFSAERPEGSISTLTIQRTEQRDSAMYRCASRSGGLSYEQYFGPGTRLTVT.